This TCR beta chain is drawn from a study of T cell clones after liver transplantation. Study overall: Samples came from ITN030ST, which attempted immunosuppression withdrawal within 2 years of liver transplantation. Until 12-24 months post-transplant, subjects got standard immunosuppression and no induction. General study points: Conclusions were preliminary, with small, heterogeneous patient groups.

This clone was seen only a few times. Its matching antigen is unknown. Generated by immunoSEQ multiplex PCR, the TCRdb table keeps only in-frame clones and is missing some. The sample includes roughly 62,000 clones, 70% of them seen just once. Germline V CDR1 and CDR2: SEHNR, FQNEAQ (reference sequence). This CDR3 is 13 amino acids long. Trimming shortened V by 5 bases and J by 8 bases, and 15 bases separated the two germline ends. This specimen consisted of CD4+ T cells from blood, obtained at the roughly 15-month timepoint. This TCR derives from a human patient who received a liver transplant. A subset of T cells may come from the graft donor. The rearrangement uses TRBV7-9 and TRBJ1-2; tentatively, D is TRBD1 (6 bases). Here the CDR3 reads CASSLQGIRGYTF. Here the CDR3 DNA reads TGTGCCAGCAGCCTTCAGGGGATCCGGGGCTACACCTTC. The full variable domain, its missing parts supplied by reference TRBV7-9 and TRBJ1-2, is DTGVSQNPRHKITKRGQNVTFRCDPISEHNRLYWYRQTLGQGPEFLTYFQNEAQLEKSRLLSDRFSAERPKGSFSTLEIQRTEQGDSAMYLCASSLQGIRGYTFGSGTRLTVV.